This record covers a single T cell receptor (beta chain). The antigen is not known. The sample belongs to a study of cytomegalovirus exposure and HLA in healthy donors. Regarding the study as a whole: The tendency of first-cohort TCR clusters to co-occur in the roughly 130 validation repertoires emerged from a later analysis. There were 150 to 200 TCR beta chains listed as cytomegalovirus-associated.

Germline-derived CDR1 and CDR2 are SGHRS and YFSETQ. Trimming left V 0 bases short and J 7 bases short, with 11 bases between. The CDR3 consists of 13 residues. Some clones are missing from TCRdb's copy, which holds only in-frame ones; the method was immunoSEQ multiplex PCR. The table has roughly 70,000 clones, about 82% seen once. The donors formed part of the roughly 120-subject validation cohort, distinct from the approximately 640-subject first cohort. The source material was PBMCs. This TCR came from a man aged 30 to 45 in good health and CMV-seronegative. V is TRBV5-1 and J is TRBJ2-7; no clear D gene. The CDR3 here is CASSLAGSSEQYF. Here the CDR3 DNA reads TGCGCCAGCAGCTTGGCGGGTAGCAGTGAGCAGTACTTC.